Shown below are 21 T cell receptor beta chains from a single sample sequenced in a study of read filtering for tumor transcriptome and immune sequencing. The library was built from about 400 ng RNA with molecular barcoded adaptors for alpha/delta and beta/gamma chains. TCRdb recomputed calls from the reads with MiXCR, one row per CDR3 protein. The profile covers 85,000 or so distinct CDR3 sequences, with over 9% appearing a single time and just under 15% taken by the ten largest. Sample: a population of CD138-negative cells sorted from bone marrow. The receptors shown here come from a donor aged 40 or older with multiple myeloma.

In this sample, this clonotype turned up many times. V is TRBV5-1 and J is TRBJ1-1, with D perhaps TRBD1 (5 bases). CDR1 SGHRS and CDR2 YFSETQ come from the germline V gene. V dropped 3 bases and J dropped 0 bases, with 15 bases sitting between them. This CDR3 spans 16 amino acids. The CDR3 DNA reads TGCGCCAGCAGCTCTGATAAGGGACTGCTGAACACTGAAGCTTTCTTT. Protein: CASSSDKGLLNTEAFF.

This chain joins TRBV20-1 and TRBJ2-1, with TRBD2 matching over 8 bases. CDR3 length: 15 amino acids. Per germline, CDR1 DFQATT and CDR2 SNEGSKA (reference sequence). V lost 5 bases to trimming and J lost 10 bases; unmatched junction nucleotides: 16. CDR3 coding DNA: TGCAGTGCTCCGGTGGCGACGGGAGGGGGAAACGAGCAGTTCTTC. Amino acids: CSAPVATGGGNEQFF.

This clonotype was detected ten times or more. This chain connects TRBV7-3 to TRBJ2-6; D call uncertain. Trimming pared 2 bases from V and 0 bases from J, leaving 8 bases between. Germline CDR1 is SGHTA and CDR2 is FQGTGA. This CDR3 contains 16 residues. The CDR3 here is CASSLRHSSGANVLTF. CDR3 nucleotide sequence: TGTGCCAGCAGCTTACGGCACAGCTCTGGGGCCAACGTCCTGACTTTC.

On this clonotype: Just one base apart from a much larger clone, this may be a read error. The chain links TRBV7-6 to TRBJ2-5; D gene ambiguous. This CDR3 has 13 amino acids. Per the germline V gene, CDR1 is SGHVS and CDR2 is FNYEAQ. Trimming removed 11 bases at V and 5 bases at J, with 18 bases between. The CDR3 nucleotides read TGTGCCGGCACCTTACTCGAGGTGGAGACCCAGTACTTC. Translated, it gives CAGTLLEVETQYF.

At least ten counts were recorded for this clonotype. A read error may produce the germline difference seen at one junction end. The chain combines TRBV7-8 with TRBJ2-3; 7 positions agree with TRBD2. This CDR3 has 14 residues. Germline CDR1 SGHVS, CDR2 FQNEAQ. CDR3 loop: CASSLLGGSETQYF. Written as DNA, the CDR3 is TGTGCCAGCAGCTTACTGGGGGGGTCAGAAACGCAGTATTTT.

This clonotype was seen many times. V is TRBV29-1 and J is TRBJ2-7; tentatively, D is TRBD2 (6 bases). V lost 4 bases, J lost 2 bases, and 15 bases lay in between. CDR1 and CDR2 (germline): SQVTM, ANQGSEA. The CDR3 has 14 amino acids. The CDR3 sequence: CSVVLLGGTYEQYF. The CDR3 DNA reads as TGCAGCGTTGTTCTTCTGGGGGGAACCTACGAGCAGTACTTC.

This clonotype was counted ten times or more. The chain is built from TRBV6-2 or TRBV6-3 and TRBJ2-7; TRBD2 matches at 11 bases. From germline, CDR1 is MNHEY and CDR2 SVGEGT. The CDR3 consists of 16 residues. J was trimmed by 1 base and V by 7 bases; bases with no gene match: 9. In DNA form, the CDR3 reads TGTGCCAGCACCCTCGCCGGGACTAGCGGATCCTACGAGCAGTACTTC. It encodes CASTLAGTSGSYEQYF.

This clonotype was seen repeatedly, ten times or more. This rearrangement joins TRBV2 to TRBJ2-2, with 8 positions matching TRBD2. CDR1 is SNHLY and CDR2 is FYNNEI in the germline V gene. The CDR3 totals 16 residues. Trimming cost V 3 bases and J 3 bases; bases outside gene matches: 6. CDR3 amino acids: CASSDRPSGYTGELFF. CDR3 nucleotide sequence: TGTGCCAGCAGTGATAGGCCTAGCGGGTACACCGGGGAGCTGTTTTTT.

This clonotype was detected ten times or more. This rearrangement joins TRBV11-2 to TRBJ2-2; tentative D call: TRBD1 (6 bases). The germline V gene has CDR1 SGHAT and CDR2 FQNNGV. This CDR3 contains 16 residues. Trimming took off 4 bases at V and 0 bases at J, with 12 bases between the two ends. The DNA of the CDR3 is TGTGCCAGCAGCTCCAACAGGGACGCGAACACCGGGGAGCTGTTTTTT. Its translation: CASSSNRDANTGELFF.

V usage is TRBV5-1 and J usage is TRBJ2-5; 7 nucleotides match TRBD1. V dropped 4 bases and J dropped 0; count of bases not matched to a gene: 3. This CDR3 contains 14 residues. Germline V gives CDR1 SGHRS, CDR2 YFSETQ. DNA for the CDR3: TGCGCCAGCAGCCGTGACAGGGACCAAGAGACCCAGTACTTC. Protein: CASSRDRDQETQYF.

Comment on this clonotype: A much larger clone lies a single base off, so this may be a read error. DNA for the CDR3: TGTGCCAGCAGCTTAAGGGCAGGGGCAGTGAGCAGTCAGCCCCAGCATTTT. It encodes CASSLRAGAVSSQPQHF. This chain joins TRBV7-3 and TRBJ1-5, with TRBD1 as a possible D gene (6 bases). The germline V gene has CDR1 SGHTA and CDR2 FQGTGA. This CDR3 contains 17 residues. Combining the CDR3 with reference TRBV7-3 and TRBJ1-5 gives the whole variable domain GAGVSQTPSNKVTEKGKYVELRCDPISGHTALYWYRQSLGQGPEFLIYFQGTGAADDSGLPNDRFFAVRPEGSVSTLKIQRTERGDSAVYLCASSLRAGAVSSQPQHFGDGTRLSIL.

Comments on this clonotype: Given the absence of the conserved phenylalanine or tryptophan at the CDR3 end, a read error is likely. No DNA is shown, since the ends of the CDR3 on it are uncertain; the CDR3 is the one TCRdb lists. This rearrangement joins TRBV29-1 to TRBJ2-1; whether TRBD1, the table's D call, matches the DNA was not checked. The germline gives CDR1 SQVTM, CDR2 ANQGSEA. 17 amino acids form the CDR3, both terminal residues included. The CDR3 sequence: CGVDRGTSQTYYNEQLS.

This clonotype was detected ten times or more. This clone may be a read error of a much larger clone one base away. J is TRBJ1-1 and V is TRBV29-1, with TRBD1 as a possible D gene (5 bases). The V end was cut by 3 bases, the J end by 5 bases, with 16 bases between. The CDR3 is 14 residues long. The germline CDR1 and CDR2 sequences are SQVTM and ANQGSEA. The CDR3 DNA reads as TGCAGCGTTGAGCTCCAGGGTTCGCGGACTGAAGCTTTCTTT. Amino acids: CSVELQGSRTEAFF.

This clonotype showed up just a few times. The V call is TRBV11-2, the J call TRBJ2-5; D ambiguous. Trimming stripped 1 base from V and 11 bases from J, with 14 bases between. The CDR3 spans 13 residues. Germline V gene data show CDR1 as SGHAT and CDR2 as FQNNGV. The CDR3 protein is CASSLAIAEAQYF. CDR3 in DNA: TGTGCCAGCAGCTTAGCCATCGCGGAAGCACAGTACTTC.

CDR3 bases: TGCGCCAGCAGCTTGGATGGTGGACAGGGCTTCTACGAGCAGTACTTC. This gives the protein CASSLDGGQGFYEQYF. V usage is TRBV5-1 and J usage is TRBJ2-7, with 8 bases identical to TRBD1. Germline-derived CDR1 and CDR2 are SGHRS and YFSETQ. The V and J ends lost 0 bases and 3 bases, in that order; junction bases with no gene match: 8. This CDR3 comprises 16 residues.

This clonotype was counted ten times or more. This rearrangement joins TRBV7-4 to TRBJ1-1, with D tentatively TRBD1 (5 bases). The germline CDR1 and CDR2 sequences are SGHVT and SQSDAQ. The CDR3 is 15 residues long. V was shortened by 0 bases and J by 5 bases, with 13 bases between the two germline ends. In nucleotides, the CDR3 is TGTGCCAGCAGCTTAGCCCCAGGGATGAGGACTGAAGCTTTCTTT. Encoded protein: CASSLAPGMRTEAFF.

Regarding this clonotype: A much bigger clone sits one base away, suggesting this may be a read error. The CDR3 ends on some other residue instead of the conserved phenylalanine or tryptophan, so this is likely a read error. V usage is TRBV7-8 and J usage is TRBJ2-5, with 12 bases that match TRBD2. CDR3 size: 16 residues. Per the germline V gene, CDR1 is SGHVS and CDR2 is FQNEAQ. V dropped 4 bases and J dropped 6; count of bases not matched to a gene: 9. The CDR3 is CASSSRTSGTIKTQYL. The CDR3 region has the DNA TGTGCCAGCAGCTCCCGGACTAGCGGGACTATAAAGACCCAGTACCTC.

There are many counts of this clonotype. The V call is TRBV3-1, the J call TRBJ2-1, with TRBD2 matching 8 bases. The junction had 7 bases not matched to a gene; V was cut back by 4 bases and J by 5 bases. The CDR3 sequence is 15 residues long. Germline V gene data show CDR1 as LGHDT and CDR2 as YNNKEL (reference sequence). The chain's CDR3 is CASSRSGSLNNEQFF. The DNA of the CDR3 is TGTGCCAGCAGCCGGAGCGGGAGTCTCAACAATGAGCAGTTCTTC.

The chain joins TRBV6-1 to TRBJ1-1; a weak D match, TRBD1 (6 bases). The germline V gene encodes CDR1 MNHNS and CDR2 SASEGT. Trimming removed 2 bases from V and 5 bases from J, with 12 bases in between. The CDR3 is 14 amino acids. This CDR3 is CASSEQQGRTEAFF. The CDR3 DNA sequence: TGTGCCAGCAGTGAACAACAGGGTAGGACTGAAGCTTTCTTT.

In regard to this clonotype: A much more abundant neighbour one base away suggests this may be a read error. The chain has TRBV11-2 and TRBJ2-7; weak D call: TRBD2 (5 bases). CDR3 length: 11 amino acids. CDR1 and CDR2 from the germline V gene are SGHAT and FQNNGV. The DNA of the CDR3 is TGTGCCGGCAGCTTAGGAGGCGAGCAGTACTTC. It codes for CAGSLGGEQYF.

About this clonotype: The junction does not match germline at one end; this may be a read error. The V gene is TRBV7-2, the J gene TRBJ2-3, with TRBD2 matching over 11 bases. In germline, CDR1 is SGHTA, CDR2 FQGNSA. The CDR3 covers 17 residues. CDR3 nucleotides: TGTGCCGGCAGCTTAGCGCGTACTAGCGGGAGTACAGATACGCAGTATTTT. This sequence encodes CAGSLARTSGSTDTQYF.